Listed below are T cell receptor beta chains from one sample, sequenced in a study of identical twins. MiXCR was run by TCRdb on the 5' RACE reads, yielding one entry per CDR3 protein. Altogether approximately 550,000 distinct CDR3 sequences are present, about 22% being singletons, with the ten largest covering approximately 0.48%. This same sample was also taken into another study, of yellow fever vaccine responses in identical twins.

Sequencing input: CD4+ T cells sorted from blood. These receptor sequences come from a woman aged 18 to 35 in good health. The CDR3 runs from the conserved cysteine through the conserved F or W. Fields, in order: clone size, V gene, J gene, D gene, CDR3 DNA, CDR3 protein. D genes are given only for firm matches. Clone sizes are given selectively: once, few, many, or a class where the clone is expanded.

-,TRBV5-1,TRBJ2-7,-,TGCGCCAGCAGCTCCACAGAGTACGAGCAGTACTTC,CASSSTEYEQYF
-,TRBV6-1,TRBJ2-3,TRBD2,TGTGCCAGCAGTGAACGGGGGGACCTTAGCACAGATACGCAGTATTTT,CASSERGDLSTDTQYF
few,TRBV29-1,TRBJ2-1,-,TGCAGCGTTGAAAGGTCTAGCAATGAGCAGTTCTTC,CSVERSSNEQFF
once,TRBV9,TRBJ2-5,TRBD1,TGTGCCAGCAGCGTAAATCTGGGTATGACAGGGGGTGAACAAGAGACCCAGTACTTC,CASSVNLGMTGGEQETQYF
-,TRBV12-3/TRBV12-4,TRBJ2-2,TRBD1,TGTGCCAGCAGCCTTTGGACAGGGGACGGCACCGGGGAGCTGTTTTTT,CASSLWTGDGTGELFF
-,TRBV5-6,TRBJ2-1,-,TGTGCCAGCAGCTTAAAACAGGTGAATATCTACAATGAGCAGTTCTTC,CASSLKQVNIYNEQFF
-,TRBV10-3,TRBJ2-1,-,TGTGCCATCAGTGACGACTATTACAATGAGCAGTTCTTC,CAISDDYYNEQFF
few,TRBV2,TRBJ2-1,-,TGTGCCAGCACCCTAAATTGGGGGTATTCTGAGCAGTTCTTC,CASTLNWGYSEQFF
few,TRBV20-1,TRBJ2-5,TRBD2,TGCAGTGTTACAGCGGGGCCTCAAGAGACCCAGTACTTC,CSVTAGPQETQYF
few,TRBV5-1,TRBJ1-1,TRBD1,TGCGCCAGCAGCTTTGGACCGGGACAGAGACACACTGAAGCTTTCTTT,CASSFGPGQRHTEAFF
-,TRBV14,TRBJ2-5,TRBD1,TGTGCCAGCAGCCCGGGACAGGGGGCCCGGGAGACCCAGTACTTC,CASSPGQGARETQYF
few,TRBV12-3/TRBV12-4,TRBJ1-1,-,TGTGCCAGCAGACGGCCCAATCCGAACACTGAAGCTTTCTTT,CASRRPNPNTEAFF
few,TRBV3-1,TRBJ2-7,TRBD2,TGTGCCAGCAGCCAAAGCGGGATGGGGGAGCAGTACTTC,CASSQSGMGEQYF
-,TRBV27,TRBJ1-4,-,TGTGCCAGCAGTTCCTGGGGCGATGAAAAACTGTTTTTT,CASSSWGDEKLFF
-,TRBV12-3/TRBV12-4,TRBJ2-1,-,TGTGCCAGCAGACCCCAGGGAAGCGTCAATGAGCAGTTCTTC,CASRPQGSVNEQFF
few,TRBV20-1,TRBJ2-3,-,TGCAGTGCCCCGAGCGGCTCTAGCACAGATACGCAGTATTTT,CSAPSGSSTDTQYF
-,TRBV28,TRBJ2-4,-,TGTGCCAGCAGCCTCCGTGCCAAAAACATTCAGTACTTC,CASSLRAKNIQYF
few,TRBV11-3,TRBJ1-2,-,TGTGCCAGCAGCTTAGATCGGACAGCCCTGTTCGGCTATGGCTACACCTTC,CASSLDRTALFGYGYTF
-,TRBV6-1,TRBJ2-5,-,TGTGCCAGCAGCCCGGTCGAGTGGATCCAAGAGACCCAGTACTTC,CASSPVEWIQETQYF
once,TRBV5-1,TRBJ2-4,-,TGCGCCAGCAGCCCCCCGGAGCAGGGGCCCAAAAACATTCAGTACTTC,CASSPPEQGPKNIQYF
-,TRBV5-1,TRBJ2-1,-,TGCGCCAGCAGGGAAGCGGTAGGGAACTACAATGAGCAGTTCTTC,CASREAVGNYNEQFF
-,TRBV3-1,TRBJ1-2,-,TGTGCCAGCAGCCTTTCTCAGAAGGGCTACACCTTC,CASSLSQKGYTF
few,TRBV4-2,TRBJ1-6,-,TGTGCCAGCAGCCAGGCCCTGGGGGGCCGTGATTCACCCCTCCACTTT,CASSQALGGRDSPLHF
few,TRBV5-1,TRBJ2-3,TRBD1,TGCGCCAGCAGGCTCCGGGACAGAGGTACAGATACGCAGTATTTT,CASRLRDRGTDTQYF
-,TRBV18,TRBJ2-1,TRBD2,TGTGCCAGCTCTGAGACTAGCGGGCTTCGGGAGCAGTTCTTC,CASSETSGLREQFF
few,TRBV10-3,TRBJ1-1,-,TGTGCCATCAGTGAGCCGAGGTGGCAGACTACTAACACTGAAGCTTTCTTT,CAISEPRWQTTNTEAFF
-,TRBV28,TRBJ2-6,TRBD1,TGTGCCAGCAGCTTCATACAGGGGTTTGGGGCCAACGTCCTGACTTTC,CASSFIQGFGANVLTF
-,TRBV7-6,TRBJ2-1,-,TGTGCCAGCAGCTCTCTTGGGGTCTCCTACAATGAGCAGTTCTTC,CASSSLGVSYNEQFF
-,TRBV15,TRBJ1-1,-,TGTGCCACGCAGCGGGTCAGGGGGAACACTGAAGCTTTCTTT,CATQRVRGNTEAFF
-,TRBV20-1,TRBJ2-1,-,TGCAGTGCTAGTACGGAGTTCTTC,CSASTEFF
few,TRBV20-1,TRBJ2-2,-,TGCAGTGCTAGAAACCCCACCCCAGGTTACACCGGGGAGCTGTTTTTT,CSARNPTPGYTGELFF
-,TRBV5-1,TRBJ1-2,TRBD1,TGCGCCAGCAGCCCAGGACAGGGGGTAGATGGCTACACCTTC,CASSPGQGVDGYTF
-,TRBV7-9,TRBJ1-5,TRBD1,TGTGCCAGCAGCCTTGGGACAGCCTACCCCAATCAGCCCCAGCATTTT,CASSLGTAYPNQPQHF
-,TRBV6-1,TRBJ2-2,TRBD2,TGTGCCAGCAGCCGGGGACTAGCGGGGATCGACGGGGAGCTGTTTTTT,CASSRGLAGIDGELFF
few,TRBV12-3/TRBV12-4,TRBJ2-7,-,TGTGCCAGCAGTTATCAGGCAGGGCCGGGCGAGCAGTACTTC,CASSYQAGPGEQYF
-,TRBV19,TRBJ1-1,-,TGTGCCACCGCTGGTCCGCGCACTGAAGCTTTCTTT,CATAGPRTEAFF
few,TRBV10-3,TRBJ2-3,-,TGTGCCATGGGTGCTGGAGATACGCAGTATTTT,CAMGAGDTQYF
-,TRBV7-8,TRBJ2-5,TRBD2,TGTGCCAGCAGCGCACGACTAGCATTAGAGACCCAGTACTTC,CASSARLALETQYF
-,TRBV3-1,TRBJ2-1,TRBD2,TGTGCCAGCACCCAAACTAGCGGGAGACGTAATGAGCAGTTCTTC,CASTQTSGRRNEQFF
-,TRBV7-2,TRBJ2-1,-,TGTGCCAGCAGAAGACTAGTCGGTGAGCAGTTCTTC,CASRRLVGEQFF
few,TRBV12-3/TRBV12-4,TRBJ2-7,TRBD2,TGTGCCAGCAGTCCTACCGGGCGGGGGGCATACGAGCAGTACTTC,CASSPTGRGAYEQYF
few,TRBV12-3/TRBV12-4,TRBJ2-7,-,TGTGCCAGCAGTAGAAGCCCCGAGCAGTACTTC,CASSRSPEQYF
-,TRBV12-3/TRBV12-4,TRBJ1-1,-,TGTGCCAGCAGTTCCATAGGGGGACGGACTGAAGCTTTCTTT,CASSSIGGRTEAFF
few,TRBV12-3/TRBV12-4,TRBJ1-1,-,TGTGCCAGCAGAATGACAGGGAACACTGAAGCTTTCTTT,CASRMTGNTEAFF
-,TRBV10-3,TRBJ2-7,-,TGTGCCATCAGTGATAGGCCCGCCGGATACGAGCAGTACTTC,CAISDRPAGYEQYF
-,TRBV7-9,TRBJ2-1,-,TGTGCCAGCAGCTTAGTCCGGGACGCCAATGAGCAGTTCTTC,CASSLVRDANEQFF
few,TRBV2,TRBJ2-2,TRBD1,TGTGCCAGCAGTCGGGAAGGGGGCAAGGGGGAGCTGTTTTTT,CASSREGGKGELFF
-,TRBV19,TRBJ2-3,-,TGTGCCAGTAGTGTCCTAAGCACAGATACGCAGTATTTT,CASSVLSTDTQYF
-,TRBV27,TRBJ2-7,TRBD2,TGTGCCAGCATGGGTAGGCTAGCGGGAGTGAACGAGCAGTACTTC,CASMGRLAGVNEQYF
-,TRBV20-1,TRBJ2-5,-,TGCAGTGCTAGAACTAAAGAGACCCAGTACTTC,CSARTKETQYF
few,TRBV11-1,TRBJ2-1,TRBD2,TGTGCCAGCAGCTTGAACCACCTACTAGCGGGGGGGGACAATGAGCAGTTCTTC,CASSLNHLLAGGDNEQFF
-,TRBV7-8,TRBJ2-3,TRBD2,TGTGCCAGCAGCACGGGGACTAGCGGGGGGACAAATACGCAGTATTTT,CASSTGTSGGTNTQYF
-,TRBV24-1,TRBJ2-5,TRBD2,TGTGCCACCAGTGGAGTCAGGACTAGCGTTAAACAGACCCAGTACTTC,CATSGVRTSVKQTQYF
few,TRBV7-9,TRBJ2-3,-,TGTGCCAGCAGCTTAGCGGGAGGAGACACAGATACGCAGTATTTT,CASSLAGGDTDTQYF
few,TRBV6-1,TRBJ1-1,TRBD1,TGTGCCAGCATACGGGACAGGGTCGTGGGCACTGAAGCTTTCTTT,CASIRDRVVGTEAFF
few,TRBV12-3/TRBV12-4,TRBJ1-5,-,TGTGCCAGCAGGGGCATGTGGGGCCAGCCCCAGCATTTT,CASRGMWGQPQHF